The rows below give T cell receptor beta chains drawn from one sample of a study of blood T cell repertoires in COVID-19. Method: immunoSEQ multiplex PCR; TCRdb's copy keeps in-frame clones and lacks some. The table includes some 42,000 clones, 70% to 90% detected once. The sample taken for sequencing was peripheral blood. These receptor sequences come from a human donor in a cohort sampled during active COVID-19. Each CDR3 is given with its conserved first and last residue. D genes are given only for firm matches. Clone size, where shown, is once, few, many, or a class for clones that have expanded.

cdr3_length d_call j_call v_call clone_size cdr3_aa cdr3_nt
18 TRBD1 TRBJ1-6 TRBV18 . CASSPPTTGFRLNSPLHF TGTGCCAGCTCACCACCGACGACAGGGTTTCGATTGAATTCACCCCTCCACTTT
16 . TRBJ2-4 TRBV18 . CASSPQSKQGKNIQYF TGTGCCAGCTCACCACAATCGAAACAGGGCAAAAACATTCAGTACTTC
12 . TRBJ2-1 TRBV2 . CASGSDYNEQFF TGTGCCAGCGGTAGCGATTACAATGAGCAGTTCTTC
16 . TRBJ2-7 TRBV18 . CASSPPTGQGGYEQYF TGTGCCAGCTCACCACCGACCGGCCAAGGGGGCTACGAGCAGTACTTC
17 . TRBJ2-6 TRBV4-1 . CASSQVVSGTGANVLTF TGCGCCAGCAGCCAAGTGGTGTCGGGGACTGGGGCCAACGTCCTGACTTTC
14 . TRBJ1-5 TRBV7-8 . CASSPEQGNQPQHF TGTGCCAGCAGCCCAGAACAGGGTAATCAGCCCCAGCATTTT
16 TRBD1 TRBJ2-1 TRBV28 few CASSLYGTGKHNEQFF TGTGCCAGCAGTTTATATGGGACAGGGAAGCACAATGAGCAGTTCTTC
14 . TRBJ1-2 TRBV29-1 . CSVEGHGGARGYTF TGCAGCGTTGAGGGGCATGGAGGGGCAAGGGGCTACACCTTC
13 . TRBJ1-2 TRBV27 . CASSLWGGYGYTF TGTGCCAGCAGTTTATGGGGGGGCTATGGCTACACCTTC
14 . TRBJ2-3 TRBV3-1/TRBV3-2 . CASSRRRDEGTQYF TGTGCCAGCAGCCGACGGAGGGATGAAGGTACGCAGTATTTT
15 TRBD1 TRBJ2-3 TRBV7-9 . CASSFRTGGTDTQYF TGTGCCAGCAGCTTTCGGACAGGGGGGACAGATACGCAGTATTTT
11 . TRBJ2-7 TRBV19 once CASSKGWEQYF TGTGCCAGTAGTAAGGGGTGGGAGCAGTACTTC
15 TRBD2 TRBJ2-1 TRBV4-2 . CASSHPGGAYNEQFF TGTGCCAGCAGCCATCCCGGGGGGGCCTACAATGAGCAGTTCTTC
13 TRBD1 TRBJ1-1 TRBV18 . CASSRDRGTEAFF TGTGCCAGCTCCCGCGACAGGGGAACTGAAGCTTTCTTT
13 . TRBJ2-5 TRBV2 . CASSVGGVETQYF TGTGCCAGCAGTGTTGGCGGGGTAGAGACCCAGTACTTC
14 TRBD1 TRBJ1-5 TRBV24-1 . CATSQYRGPQPQHF TGTGCCACCAGTCAATACAGGGGGCCTCAGCCCCAGCATTTT
15 TRBD1 TRBJ1-1 TRBV2 . CASRETGGANTEAFF TGTGCCAGCAGGGAGACAGGGGGCGCGAACACTGAAGCTTTCTTT
16 . TRBJ2-3 TRBV5-6 . CASSFGLPGEVNTQYF TGTGCCAGCAGCTTTGGTCTTCCGGGGGAGGTAAATACGCAGTATTTT
14 . TRBJ1-2 TRBV18 . CASSPPERRSGYTF TGTGCCAGCTCACCACCGGAGCGACGGAGCGGCTACACCTTC
12 . TRBJ1-5 TRBV14 . CASSQVAGYLHF TGTGCCAGCAGCCAAGTAGCTGGGTATTTGCATTTT
15 . TRBJ2-2 TRBV11-2 . CASSLSTGRNGELFF TGTGCCAGCAGCTTAAGTACAGGAAGAAACGGGGAGCTGTTTTTT
18 TRBD1 TRBJ2-6 TRBV7-9 . CASSSPTGKSGGANVLTF TGTGCCAGCAGCTCACCGACAGGGAAGTCTGGTGGGGCCAACGTCCTGACTTTC
11 . TRBJ1-1 TRBV29-1 few CSVEIQSEAFF TGCAGCGTTGAAATTCAGAGCGAGGCTTTCTTT